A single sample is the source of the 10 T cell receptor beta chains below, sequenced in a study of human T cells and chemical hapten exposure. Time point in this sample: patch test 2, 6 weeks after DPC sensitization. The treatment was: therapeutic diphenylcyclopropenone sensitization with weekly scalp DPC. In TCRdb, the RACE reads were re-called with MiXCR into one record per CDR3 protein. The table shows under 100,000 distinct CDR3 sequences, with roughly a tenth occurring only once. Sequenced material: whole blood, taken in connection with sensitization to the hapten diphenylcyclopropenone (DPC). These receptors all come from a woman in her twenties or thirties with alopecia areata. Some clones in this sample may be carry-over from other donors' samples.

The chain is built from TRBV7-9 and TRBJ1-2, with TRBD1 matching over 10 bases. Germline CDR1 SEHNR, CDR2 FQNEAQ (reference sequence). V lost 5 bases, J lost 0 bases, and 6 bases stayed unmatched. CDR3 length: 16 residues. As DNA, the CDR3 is TGTGCCAGCAGCCTGGGACAGGGGCGAACTAACTATGGCTACACCTTC. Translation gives CASSLGQGRTNYGYTF.

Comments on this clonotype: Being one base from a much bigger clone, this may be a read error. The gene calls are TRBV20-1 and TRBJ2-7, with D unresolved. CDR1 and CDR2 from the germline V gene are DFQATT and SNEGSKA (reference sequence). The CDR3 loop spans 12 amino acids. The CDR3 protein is CSARPASYELYF. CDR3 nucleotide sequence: TGCAGTGCTAGGCCAGCGTCCTACGAGCTGTACTTC.

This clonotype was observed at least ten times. The DNA for the CDR3 is TGTGCCAGCAGCTCTCCGTCCTCAATGGTTACTGAAGCTTTCTTT. Amino acid sequence: CASSSPSSMVTEAFF. The J gene is TRBJ1-1, the V gene TRBV5-6; D is undetermined. The CDR3 is made up of 15 amino acids. Germline V gene lookup returns CDR1 SGHDT and CDR2 YYEEEE. Trimming cost V 3 bases and J 5 bases, with 17 bases left between them.

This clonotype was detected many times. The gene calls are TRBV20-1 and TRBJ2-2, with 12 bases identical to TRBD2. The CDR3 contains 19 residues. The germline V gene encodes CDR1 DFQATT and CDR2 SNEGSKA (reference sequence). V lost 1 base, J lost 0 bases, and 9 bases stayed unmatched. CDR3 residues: CSARGPTGLAGTNTGELFF. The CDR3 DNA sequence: TGCAGTGCTAGAGGACCGACAGGACTAGCGGGAACGAACACCGGGGAGCTGTTTTTT.

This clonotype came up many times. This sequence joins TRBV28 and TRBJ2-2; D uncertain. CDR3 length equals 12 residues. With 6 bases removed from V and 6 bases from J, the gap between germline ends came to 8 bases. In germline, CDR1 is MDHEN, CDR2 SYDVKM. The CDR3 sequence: CASSPLAGELFF. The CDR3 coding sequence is TGTGCCAGCAGCCCCCTGGCCGGGGAGCTGTTTTTT.

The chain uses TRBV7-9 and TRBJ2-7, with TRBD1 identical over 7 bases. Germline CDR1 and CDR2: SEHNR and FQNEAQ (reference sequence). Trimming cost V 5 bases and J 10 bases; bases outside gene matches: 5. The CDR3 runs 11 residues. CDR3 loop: CASSAGTDQYF. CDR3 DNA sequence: TGTGCCAGCAGCGCAGGGACAGACCAGTACTTC. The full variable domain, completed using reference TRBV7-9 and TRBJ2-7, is DTGVSQNPRHKITKRGQNVTFRCDPISEHNRLYWYRQTLGQGPEFLTYFQNEAQLEKSRLLSDRFSAERPKGSFSTLEIQRTEQGDSAMYLCASSAGTDQYFGPGTRLTVT.

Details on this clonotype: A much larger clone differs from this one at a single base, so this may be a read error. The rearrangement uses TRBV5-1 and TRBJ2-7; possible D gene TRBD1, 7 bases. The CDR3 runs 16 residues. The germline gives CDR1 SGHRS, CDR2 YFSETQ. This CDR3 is CASSLEGGTASDEQYF. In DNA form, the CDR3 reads TGCGCCAGCAGCTTGGAGGGCGGGACAGCCTCCGACGAGCAGTACTTC.

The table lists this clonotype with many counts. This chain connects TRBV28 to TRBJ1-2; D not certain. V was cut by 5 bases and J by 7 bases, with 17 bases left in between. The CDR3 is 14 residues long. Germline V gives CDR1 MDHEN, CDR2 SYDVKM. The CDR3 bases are TGTGCCAGCAGTATCGCAGGCTGGTGGCGTGGCTACACCTTC. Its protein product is CASSIAGWWRGYTF.

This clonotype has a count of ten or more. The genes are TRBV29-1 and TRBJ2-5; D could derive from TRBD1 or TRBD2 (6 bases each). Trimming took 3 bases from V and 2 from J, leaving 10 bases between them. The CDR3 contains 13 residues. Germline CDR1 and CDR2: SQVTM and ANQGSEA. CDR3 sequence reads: CSVDGGRQETQYF. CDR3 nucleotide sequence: TGCAGCGTTGACGGGGGCAGACAAGAGACCCAGTACTTC. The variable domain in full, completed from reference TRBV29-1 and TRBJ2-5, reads SAVISQKPSRDICQRGTSLTIQCQVDSQVTMMFWYRQQPGQSLTLIATANQGSEATYESGFVIDKFPISRPNLTFSTLTVSNMSPEDSSIYLCSVDGGRQETQYFGPGTRLLVL.

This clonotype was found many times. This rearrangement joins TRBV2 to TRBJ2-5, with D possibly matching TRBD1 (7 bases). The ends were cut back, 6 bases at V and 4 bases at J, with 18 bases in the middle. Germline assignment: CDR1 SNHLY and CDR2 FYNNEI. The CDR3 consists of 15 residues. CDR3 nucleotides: TGTGCCAGCAGCCGACAGGGAGGAGGAGGAGAGACCCAGTACTTC. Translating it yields CASSRQGGGGETQYF. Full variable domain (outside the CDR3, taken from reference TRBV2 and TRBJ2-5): EPEVTQTPSHQVTQMGQEVILRCVPISNHLYFYWYRQILGQKVEFLVSFYNNEISEKSEIFDDQFSVERPDGSNFTLKIRSTKLEDSAMYFCASSRQGGGGETQYFGPGTRLLVL.